The sequence of this TCR beta chain was determined in a study of T cell responses to AZD1222 COVID-19 vaccine. Sequenced by immunoSEQ multiplex PCR; TCRdb stores in-frame clones only, minus some. In the table there are about 150,000 clones, approximately 90% of which are singletons. The CDR3 is 14 amino acids. From germline, CDR1 is SGHKS and CDR2 YYEKEE (reference sequence). Deletions cut 0 bases from V and 2 bases from J, with 8 bases between. Material: peripheral blood, obtained 28 days after the second AZD1222 dose. The rearrangement uses TRBV5-5 and TRBJ1-2, with D tentatively TRBD1 (5 bases). This sequence originates from an adult who received the AZD1222 COVID-19 vaccine. The CDR3 DNA reads TGTGCCAGCAGCTTGGTCAGGGAAAACTATGGCTACACCTTC. It yields the protein CASSLVRENYGYTF.